The clone carrying this T cell receptor beta chain was found a few times. Its specificity is not known. CDR3 size: 13 residues. V lost 5 bases and J 2 bases, leaving 9 bases between the germline ends. Germline values: CDR1 SGHTA, CDR2 FQGTGA. This record belongs to a study of early T cells in non-severe SARS-CoV-2 infection. At the level of the study: The input, bulk RNA from unsorted whole blood, was sequenced, and chains were unpaired.

Study-wide findings and caveats: Anti-spike CD8 responses were favored in VDJdb matching, and private and CD4 specificities were missed.

Separate cDNA molecules each had unique molecular identifiers attached to them. TCRdb called the 5' RACE reads again in MiXCR, with one record for every CDR3 protein. The sample contains 40,000 to 60,000 distinct CDR3 sequences, about 6% of which appear only once. V gene TRBV7-3 combines with J gene TRBJ1-1; no clear D gene. The TCR originated in an adult who was a healthcare worker with PCR-confirmed SARS-CoV-2 infection or an uninfected control (not recorded which). The source was whole blood, collected at baseline. CDR3 sequence reads: CASSPTPNTEAFF. The CDR3 nucleotides read TGTGCCAGCAGCCCGACACCTAACACTGAAGCTTTCTTT. The variable domain in full, with the rest retrieved from reference TRBV7-3 and TRBJ1-1, is GAGVSQTPSNKVTEKGKYVELRCDPISGHTALYWYRQSLGQGPEFLIYFQGTGAADDSGLPNDRFFAVRPEGSVSTLKIQRTERGDSAVYLCASSPTPNTEAFFGQGTRLTVV.